This T cell receptor beta chain was captured by sequencing in a study of blood T cell repertoires in COVID-19. Overall study: The samples span acute and convalescent COVID-19 from the United States, Italy and Spain. The analysed material was cDNA or gDNA that came from T cells, B-cell-depleted T cells, or PBMCs.

This clone was found a few times. This CDR3 is built from 14 residues. Trimming took 6 bases from V and 5 from J, leaving 13 bases between them. Germline V CDR1 and CDR2: MDHEN, SYDVKM. Original processing notes: Estimation of nucleated cell counts relied on the amplification of reference gene primers. Some clones are missing from TCRdb's copy, which holds only in-frame ones; the method was immunoSEQ multiplex PCR. Clone size and V and J calls were adopted from that table, with D and trimming inferred from the DNA. The table has roughly 120,000 clones, around four fifths seen once. The sample was peripheral blood. This rearrangement joins TRBV28 to TRBJ2-2; no clear D gene. The origin of this receptor is a woman aged 60-75 years with acute or convalescent COVID-19. The DNA of the CDR3 is TGTGCCAGCAGCTCCTTTAGAAAGACCGGGGAGCTGTTTTTT. Its translation is CASSSFRKTGELFF.